The following is a T cell receptor beta chain sequence with its context. In this sample, this clone turned up once. No cognate antigen has been identified for it. One base away there is no much larger clone; base qualities are not given. The data stem from a study of shared clonotypes between healthy human individuals (dated by TCRdb to the early 2020s). Regarding the study in general: The cohort included three men and a couple of women between 18 and 49 years of age. For each donor, CD4 naive and CD4 memory were each given three plates, CD8 naive was given two plates, and CD8 memory was given one plate. To estimate repertoire size and how much clonotype sharing occurs between individuals, the study deeply sequenced the blood TCR repertoires of 5 or 6 healthy adults. Libraries were prepared and TCR repertoires were sequenced by different laboratories using diverse techniques, in order to increase sequencing depth and limit assay-specific biases. Leukapheresis yielded between about 0.85 and 10 billion PBMCs per donor. The paper as a whole reports these results and caveats: Pairwise subsampling led to the expectation that sequencing depth would affect the degree of clonotype sharing among donors. Incomplete sequencing was indicated by rarefaction of sorted-subset datasets, despite the large sequencing depth. Approximately 5% of naive CD4, around 3.6% of naive CD8, around 2.3% of memory CD4, and roughly 0.4% of memory CD8 clonotypes were shared across a few donors. Larger estimated clonotype richness was generally found for naive subsets than for memory subsets. The genetic and exposure-history diversity represented was limited by the small number of donors. Sampling was restricted to blood, and TCR repertoires in tissue are likely to differ from TCR repertoires in blood. Compared with non-shared clonotypes, the clonotypes found in all four sorted-subset donors had higher generation probabilities.

TCR CDR3 regions were amplified from genomic DNA by multiplex PCR using the deep immunoSEQ assay. Genomic DNA extracted from each cell subset was distributed evenly over all wells of several immunoSEQ 96-well plates, and each plate served as one replicate. For sorted subsets, each replicate PCR was loaded with 200 ng genomic DNA, equivalent to about 30,000 T cell genomes. Purified libraries were measured with a Qubit 3.0 fluorometer, size-checked on a Bioanalyzer 2100, and measured again with the KAPA Library Quantification kit. Every immunoSEQ 96-well plate was sequenced on a dedicated single-read 150-cycle Illumina NextSeq 550 flow cell. As for the original processing: Because the immunoSEQ output held only junctional sequences and lacked quality scores, the filtering could not match the filtering applied to full-length reads. Sequences were annotated with PyIR, a Python wrapper for IgBLAST v1.9, using IMGT germline references to assign V/J genes and CDR3. Reads were removed for weak V/J assignments (E-value above 1e-6), missing CDR3, stop codons, out-of-frame junctions, or ambiguous translated residues. V3J clonotypes were defined as sequences sharing the same inferred V gene, J gene, and CDR3 amino acid sequence. Percentage overlap between repertoires was computed as shared unique clonotypes divided by the size of the smaller repertoire. Repertoire richness was assessed with RTK rarefaction, the Chao1 estimator, and Recon v2.1 estimates of unobserved clonotypes. Generation probabilities for all TCRbeta clonotypes obtained by the gDNA method from several donors were computed using OLGA. What TCRdb holds here is the immuneACCESS table cut down to in-frame rearrangements. Part of the clones is not present; checked against another copy, under half of the missing clones reflect an unresolved V gene, and the others are unexplained. V, J and clone size derive from that table, while D and trimming were established from the DNA sequence. The sample table shows roughly 760,000 clones, and around 74% are seen once. 1.5% to 2% of the sample is taken by the ten largest.

Spanning cysteine to phenylalanine, the CDR3 consists of 14 amino acids. The entry retains the CDR3 DNA only, 42 bases that are in frame from base 1. Reading the germline V gene gives CDR1 SGHRS and CDR2 YFSETQ. V and J are trimmed by 3 bases and 1 base, and the gene matches miss 1 base of the junction. The donors were healthy, HIV-negative adults who had no recently reported acute infections or vaccinations. Only Caucasian adults living in Nashville, Tennessee, USA were represented among the donors. CD4+ T cells were enriched by magnetic negative selection; naive cells were then positively selected on CD45RA, and the negative fraction formed the memory subset. After blood collection by leukapheresis, PBMCs were isolated using Ficoll-Histopaque density gradient centrifugation and then cryopreserved in the vapor phase of liquid nitrogen. Analytical flow cytometry was used to check the purity and quantity of every magnetically sorted T cell population. Genomic DNA was isolated from every sorted fraction and measured by UV absorbance on a Nanodrop 2000c.

Sequencing was performed on memory CD4+ T cells sorted from blood. The sample's cell subset or site, from its label and the paper: CD45RA-negative fraction. This TCR was recovered from a woman between 25 and 40 years old in good health. This chain joins TRBV5-1 to TRBJ1-1, with 9 middle bases fitting TRBD1. The DNA sequence reads TGCGCCAGCAGCTGGACAGGGGAGAACACTGAAGCTTTCTTT. This translates into CASSWTGENTEAFF.